This T cell receptor (beta chain) was captured in a study of T cells after yellow fever vaccination. Background on the study: SMART-Seq v4 Ultra Low Input handled preparation of low-cell-number fractions. Study findings and constraints: Among primary-vaccination clones, most reappeared after the booster, at roughly 95% for CD4 and around 91% for CD8.

Synthesis of TCR cDNA relied on 5'RACE template switching, which attached a universal primer site and UMIs. TCRdb re-called the 5' RACE reads with MiXCR, one entry per CDR3 protein. The sample shows more than 450,000 distinct CDR3 sequences, just over 20% of them seen only once. The ends lost 5 bases at V and 9 bases at J; junction bases unmatched: 3. The CDR3 length is 12 residues. Germline V CDR1 and CDR2: MNHEY, SVGAGI. About this clonotype: Its antigen is not known.

The source was PBMCs, collected less than 25 days after the first yellow fever vaccination. This TCR derives from a man younger than 30 who received the YFV17D yellow fever vaccine. The chain links TRBV6-5 to TRBJ2-1, with 8 bases matching TRBD1. CDR3 residues: CASSTDRVEQFF. CDR3 nucleotides: TGTGCCAGCAGTACGGACAGGGTTGAGCAGTTCTTC.